These 6 T cell receptor beta chains originate from one sample sequenced in a study of blood T cell repertoires in COVID-19 (dated by TCRdb to the early 2020s). The method behind the library was the immunoSEQ multiplex PCR assay. Held by TCRdb, this immuneACCESS table contains in-frame sequences only and omits some clones. Under half of the omission traces to an unresolved V gene where checked; the cause of the rest is unknown. This sample gives fewer than 300,000 clones in total; about four fifths of them show up just once. 5.7% of the sample is in the top ten clones. Sequencing input: peripheral blood. The receptors come from a man older than 75 with acute or convalescent COVID-19.

This rearrangement joins TRBV19 to TRBJ1-5; 7 positions match TRBD1. The CDR3 has 14 amino acids. V was pared by 7 bases and J by 6 bases, with 9 bases of the junction left unmatched. Germline assignment: CDR1 LNHDA and CDR2 SQIVND (reference sequence). DNA for the CDR3: TGTGCCAGTAATAACAGGGGTATGGTTCAGCCCCAGCATTTT. It codes for CASNNRGMVQPQHF.

The chain is built from TRBV9 and TRBJ2-5; 9 nucleotides line up with TRBD2. The V gene end was trimmed by 8 bases and the J gene end by 1 base; junction bases not matched to a gene: 12. Germline V gene sequence: CDR1 SGDLS, CDR2 YYNGEE. The CDR3 sequence is 16 residues long. This chain's CDR3 is CASTYGAGGAQETQYF. Here the CDR3 DNA reads TGTGCCAGTACTTATGGGGCGGGGGGGGCCCAAGAGACCCAGTACTTC.

V gene TRBV29-1 combines with J gene TRBJ2-5, with D perhaps matching TRBD1 (5 bases). Germline assignment: CDR1 SQVTM and CDR2 ANQGSEA. Trimming removed 6 bases from V and 0 bases from J, with 14 bases in between. The CDR3 runs to 14 residues. CDR3 residues: CSVGWGTNQETQYF. The DNA of the CDR3 is TGCAGCGTGGGGTGGGGCACCAACCAAGAGACCCAGTACTTC.

The gene calls are TRBV6-5 and TRBJ2-2, with D unclear. Deletions cut 6 bases from V and 5 bases from J, with 13 bases between. Per germline, CDR1 MNHEY and CDR2 SVGAGI. This CDR3 contains 14 residues. Here the CDR3 DNA reads TGTGCCAGCAGGCAAAGCGCCTGGACCGGGGAGCTGTTTTTT. It yields the protein CASRQSAWTGELFF.

This clone was seen many times. This chain links TRBV4-1 with TRBJ1-6; 11 bases fit TRBD1. CDR3 size: 18 residues. The germline V gene encodes CDR1 MGHRA and CDR2 YSYEKL. Germline trimming cut 4 bases from V and 9 bases from J; bases unmatched to any gene: 14. The CDR3 reads CASSPAAGTGGFSSPLHF. CDR3 nucleotides: TGCGCCAGCAGCCCGGCTGCCGGGACAGGGGGTTTTAGTTCACCCCTCCACTTT.

This clone showed up just a few times. This chain links TRBV7-9 with TRBJ2-7, with D possibly TRBD2 on 6 matching bases. V was clipped by 3 bases and J by 3 bases, with 15 bases between them. CDR3 length: 15 residues. In germline, CDR1 is SEHNR, CDR2 FQNEAQ (reference sequence). CDR3 residues: CASSFVEGGSYEQYF. As DNA, the CDR3 is TGTGCCAGCAGCTTCGTGGAGGGCGGAAGCTACGAGCAGTACTTC.